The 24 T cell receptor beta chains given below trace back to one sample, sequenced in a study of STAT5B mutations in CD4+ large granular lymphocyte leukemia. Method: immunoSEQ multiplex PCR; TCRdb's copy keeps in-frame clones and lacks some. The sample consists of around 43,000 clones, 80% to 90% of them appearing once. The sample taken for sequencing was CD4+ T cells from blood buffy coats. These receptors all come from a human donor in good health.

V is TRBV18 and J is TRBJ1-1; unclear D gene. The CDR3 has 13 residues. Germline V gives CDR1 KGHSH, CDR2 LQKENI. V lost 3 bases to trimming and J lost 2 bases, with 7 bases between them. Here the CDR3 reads CASSPRLNTEAFF. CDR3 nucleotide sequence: TGTGCCAGCTCACCCCGACTAAACACTGAAGCTTTCTTT.

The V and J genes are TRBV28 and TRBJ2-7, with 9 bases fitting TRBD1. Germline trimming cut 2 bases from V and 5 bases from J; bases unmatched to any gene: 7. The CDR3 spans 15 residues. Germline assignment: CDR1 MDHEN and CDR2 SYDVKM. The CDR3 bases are TGTGCCAGCAGTTTACCCGGACAGGGGAACCACGAGCAGTACTTC. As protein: CASSLPGQGNHEQYF.

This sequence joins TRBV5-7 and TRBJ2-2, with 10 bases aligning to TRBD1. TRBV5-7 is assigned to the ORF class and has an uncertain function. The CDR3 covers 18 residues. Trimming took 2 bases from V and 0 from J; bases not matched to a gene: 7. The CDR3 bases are TGTGCCAGCAGCTTCCAGGGGACAGGGGAATCGAACACCGGGGAGCTGTTTTTT. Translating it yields CASSFQGTGESNTGELFF.

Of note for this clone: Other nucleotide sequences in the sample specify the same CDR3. Here the CDR3 reads CAWSVRQGYGYTF. The DNA for the CDR3 is TGTGCCTGGAGTGTACGACAGGGGTATGGCTACACCTTC. V and J are TRBV30 and TRBJ1-2; 8 bases align to TRBD1. The CDR3 sequence is 13 residues long. The germline gives CDR1 GTSNPN, CDR2 SVGIG (reference sequence). The J segment lost 5 bases and the V segment lost 0 bases, leaving 2 bases of the junction unmatched.

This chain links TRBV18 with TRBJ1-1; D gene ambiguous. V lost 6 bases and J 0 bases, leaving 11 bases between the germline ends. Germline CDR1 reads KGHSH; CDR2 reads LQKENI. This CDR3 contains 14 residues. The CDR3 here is CASSPPLLNTEAFF. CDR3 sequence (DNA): TGTGCCAGCTCTCCCCCACTACTGAACACTGAAGCTTTCTTT.

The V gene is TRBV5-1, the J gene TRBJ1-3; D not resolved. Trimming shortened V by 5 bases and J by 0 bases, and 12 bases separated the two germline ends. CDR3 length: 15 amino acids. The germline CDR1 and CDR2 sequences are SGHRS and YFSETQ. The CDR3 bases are TGCGCCAGCAGGAACGGTCCCATCTCTGGAAACACCATATATTTT. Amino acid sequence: CASRNGPISGNTIYF.

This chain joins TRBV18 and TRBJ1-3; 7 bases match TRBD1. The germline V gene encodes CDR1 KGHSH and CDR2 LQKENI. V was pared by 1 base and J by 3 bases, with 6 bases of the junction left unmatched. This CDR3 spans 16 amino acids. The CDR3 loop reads CASSPRGQTGGNTIYF. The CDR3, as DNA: TGTGCCAGCTCACCACGGGGACAGACTGGTGGAAACACCATATATTTT.

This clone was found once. The DNA for the CDR3 is TGTGCCAGCAGCCAAGAAATCCTCGGTTCGGGGGCGGACTATGGCTACACCTTC. This translates into CASSQEILGSGADYGYTF. The chain recombines TRBV4-2 with TRBJ1-2; D is perhaps TRBD1 (6 bases). The CDR3 is 18 amino acids. V was cut by 0 bases and J by 3 bases, with 20 bases left in between. CDR1 is LGHNA and CDR2 is YNFKEQ in the germline V gene.

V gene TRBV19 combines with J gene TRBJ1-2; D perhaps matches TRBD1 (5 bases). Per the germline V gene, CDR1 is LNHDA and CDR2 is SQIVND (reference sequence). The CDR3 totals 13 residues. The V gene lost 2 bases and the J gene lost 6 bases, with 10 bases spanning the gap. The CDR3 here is CASSIRGRDGYTF. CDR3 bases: TGTGCCAGTAGTATACGTGGCAGGGATGGCTACACCTTC. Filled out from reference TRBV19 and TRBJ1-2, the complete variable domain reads DGGITQSPKYLFRKEGQNVTLSCEQNLNHDAMYWYRQDPGQGLRLIYYSQIVNDFQKGDIAEGYSVSREKKESFPLTVTSAQKNPTAFYLCASSIRGRDGYTFGSGTRLTVV.

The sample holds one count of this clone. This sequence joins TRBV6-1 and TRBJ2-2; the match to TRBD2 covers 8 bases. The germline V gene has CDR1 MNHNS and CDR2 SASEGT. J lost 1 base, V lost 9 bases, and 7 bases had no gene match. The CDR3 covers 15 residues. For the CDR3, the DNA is TGTGCCAGTCGAACGGGACTAGTGAACACCGGGGAGCTGTTTTTT. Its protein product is CASRTGLVNTGELFF.

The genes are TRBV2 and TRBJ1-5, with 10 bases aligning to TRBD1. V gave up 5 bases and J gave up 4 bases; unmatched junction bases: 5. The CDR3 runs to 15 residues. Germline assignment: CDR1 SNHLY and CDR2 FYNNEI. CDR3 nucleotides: TGTGCCAGCAGTCAAGAGGACAGGGGGAATCAGCCCCAGCATTTT. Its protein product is CASSQEDRGNQPQHF. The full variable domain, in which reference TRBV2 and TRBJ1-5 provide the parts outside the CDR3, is EPEVTQTPSHQVTQMGQEVILRCVPISNHLYFYWYRQILGQKVEFLVSFYNNEISEKSEIFDDQFSVERPDGSNFTLKIRSTKLEDSAMYFCASSQEDRGNQPQHFGDGTRLSIL.

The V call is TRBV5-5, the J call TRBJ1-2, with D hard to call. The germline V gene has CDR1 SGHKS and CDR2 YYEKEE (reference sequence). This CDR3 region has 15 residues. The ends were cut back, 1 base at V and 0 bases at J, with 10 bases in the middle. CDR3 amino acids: CASSLLGSANYGYTF. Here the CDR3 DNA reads TGTGCCAGCAGCTTGTTGGGCAGCGCTAACTATGGCTACACCTTC.

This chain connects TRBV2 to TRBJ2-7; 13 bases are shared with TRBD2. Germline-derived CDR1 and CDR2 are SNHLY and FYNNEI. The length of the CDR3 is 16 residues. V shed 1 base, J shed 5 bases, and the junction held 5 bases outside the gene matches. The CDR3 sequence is CASSEGRLAGGHEQYF. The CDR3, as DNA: TGTGCCAGCAGTGAAGGGAGACTAGCGGGAGGCCACGAGCAGTACTTC.

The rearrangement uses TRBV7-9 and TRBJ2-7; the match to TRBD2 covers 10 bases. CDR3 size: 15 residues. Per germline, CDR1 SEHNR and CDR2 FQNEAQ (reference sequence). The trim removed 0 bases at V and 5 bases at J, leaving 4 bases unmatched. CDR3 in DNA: TGTGCCAGCAGCTTAGCGGGACTAGCGTCAAACGAGCAGTACTTC. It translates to CASSLAGLASNEQYF.

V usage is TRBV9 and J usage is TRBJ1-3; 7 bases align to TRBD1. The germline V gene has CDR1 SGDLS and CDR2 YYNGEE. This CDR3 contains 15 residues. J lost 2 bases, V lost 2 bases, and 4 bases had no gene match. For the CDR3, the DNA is TGTGCCAGCAGCGTGGACGGACAGGCTGGAAACACCATATATTTT. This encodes CASSVDGQAGNTIYF.

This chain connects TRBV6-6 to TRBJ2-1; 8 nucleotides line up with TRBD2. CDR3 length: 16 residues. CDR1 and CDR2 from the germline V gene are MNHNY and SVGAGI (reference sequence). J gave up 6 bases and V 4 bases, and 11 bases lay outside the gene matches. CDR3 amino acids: CASSFTGASGFNEQFF. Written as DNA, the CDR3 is TGTGCCAGCAGTTTCACTGGGGCTAGCGGGTTCAATGAGCAGTTCTTC.

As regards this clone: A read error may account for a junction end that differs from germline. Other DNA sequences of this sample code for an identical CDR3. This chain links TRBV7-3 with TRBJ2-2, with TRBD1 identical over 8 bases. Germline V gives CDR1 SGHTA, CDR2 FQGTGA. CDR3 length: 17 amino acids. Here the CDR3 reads CASSLNPTGGRTGELFF. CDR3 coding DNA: TGTGCCAGCAGCTTAAACCCAACAGGGGGGAGAACCGGGGAGCTGTTTTTC.

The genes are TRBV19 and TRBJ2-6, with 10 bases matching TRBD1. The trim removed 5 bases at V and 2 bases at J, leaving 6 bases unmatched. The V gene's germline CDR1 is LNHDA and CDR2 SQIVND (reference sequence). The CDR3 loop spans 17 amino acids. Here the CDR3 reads CASSLRQGAPGANVLTF. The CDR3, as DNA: TGTGCCAGTAGTCTGAGACAGGGGGCGCCTGGGGCCAACGTCCTGACTTTC.

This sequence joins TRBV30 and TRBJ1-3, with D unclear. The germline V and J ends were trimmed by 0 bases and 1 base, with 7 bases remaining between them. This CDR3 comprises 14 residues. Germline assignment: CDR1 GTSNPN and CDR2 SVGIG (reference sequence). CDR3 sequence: CAWSVKQSGNTIYF. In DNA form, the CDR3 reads TGTGCCTGGAGTGTAAAACAGTCTGGAAACACCATATATTTT.

CDR3 protein: CASSLTGTFTGELFF. The CDR3 bases are TGTGCCAGCAGCCTGACGGGGACCTTCACCGGGGAGCTGTTTTTT. The chain is built from TRBV7-2 and TRBJ2-2; TRBD1 or TRBD2 may be the D gene (5 bases each). Germline lookup yields CDR1 SGHTA and CDR2 FQGNSA. The CDR3 is made up of 15 amino acids. Trimming cost V 5 bases and J 4 bases, with 14 bases left between them.

This CDR3 reads CASSGDNEQFF. The DNA for the CDR3 is TGTGCCAGCAGTGGGGACAATGAGCAGTTCTTC. The chain is built from TRBV2 and TRBJ2-1; D is ambiguous. The CDR3 extends over 11 amino acids. Germline V lookup: CDR1 SNHLY, CDR2 FYNNEI. V lost 4 bases and J 5 bases, leaving 3 bases between the germline ends.

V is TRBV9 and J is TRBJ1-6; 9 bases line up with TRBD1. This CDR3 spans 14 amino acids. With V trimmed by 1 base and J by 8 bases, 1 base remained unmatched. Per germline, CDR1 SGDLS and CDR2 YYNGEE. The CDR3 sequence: CASSVRTGDSPLHF. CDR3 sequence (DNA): TGTGCCAGCAGCGTACGGACAGGGGATTCACCCCTCCACTTT.

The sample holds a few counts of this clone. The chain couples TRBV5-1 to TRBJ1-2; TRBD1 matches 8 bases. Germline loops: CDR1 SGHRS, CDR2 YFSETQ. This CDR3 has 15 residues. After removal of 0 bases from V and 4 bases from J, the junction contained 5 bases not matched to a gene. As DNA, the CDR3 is TGCGCCAGCAGCTTGGCCGTTGGACAGGGCTATGGCTACACCTTC. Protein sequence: CASSLAVGQGYGYTF.

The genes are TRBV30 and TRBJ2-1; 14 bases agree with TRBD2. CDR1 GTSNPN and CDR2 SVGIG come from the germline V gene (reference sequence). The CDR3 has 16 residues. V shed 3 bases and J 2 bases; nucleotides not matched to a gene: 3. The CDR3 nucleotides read TGTGCCTGGAGCCTGGGACTAGCGGGAGCCTACAATGAGCAGTTCTTC. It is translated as CAWSLGLAGAYNEQFF.